Each of the 29 T cell receptor beta chains below was sequenced from the same sample in a study of OX40 agonist ivuxolimab in advanced cancers. Assay: immunoSEQ multiplex PCR; the TCRdb copy retains only in-frame clones and omits some. The data contain some 77,000 clones, roughly 87% of them singletons. The sequencing here drew on CD4+ or CD8+ T cells sorted from blood, taken in a trial of the OX40 agonist ivuxolimab. These receptors were collected from an adult with an advanced solid tumor such as melanoma, head and neck, liver or kidney cancer.

V usage is TRBV30 and J usage is TRBJ1-2, with D possibly being TRBD1 (6 bases). This CDR3 region has 13 residues. Per germline, CDR1 GTSNPN and CDR2 SVGIG (reference sequence). V was cut by 3 bases and J by 4 bases, with 12 bases left in between. The DNA of the CDR3 is TGTGCCTGGAGCGGGGGCAAGACCTATGGCTACACCTTC. Encoded protein: CAWSGGKTYGYTF.

The J gene is TRBJ1-1, the V gene TRBV29-1; TRBD1 matches at 7 bases. With V trimmed by 5 bases and J by 4 bases, 10 bases remained unmatched. Germline lookup yields CDR1 SQVTM and CDR2 ANQGSEA. This CDR3 is 14 amino acids long. CDR3 in amino acids: CSVLEGAAGTEAFF. CDR3 nucleotide sequence: TGCAGCGTTCTTGAGGGGGCAGCGGGCACTGAAGCTTTCTTT.

This chain connects TRBV7-9 to TRBJ2-4; 10 bases match TRBD1. With 2 bases clipped from V and 8 bases from J, the junction kept 9 bases outside the gene matches. CDR1 and CDR2 (germline): SEHNR, FQNEAQ (reference sequence). The CDR3 loop spans 16 amino acids. CDR3 sequence: CASSLRTGGFRDIQYF. CDR3 nucleotides: TGTGCCAGCAGCTTAAGGACAGGGGGGTTTCGAGACATTCAGTACTTC. Together with reference TRBV7-9 and TRBJ2-4, the CDR3 gives the full variable domain: DTGVSQNPRHKITKRGQNVTFRCDPISEHNRLYWYRQTLGQGPEFLTYFQNEAQLEKSRLLSDRFSAERPKGSFSTLEIQRTEQGDSAMYLCASSLRTGGFRDIQYFGAGTRLSVL.

The chain recombines TRBV11-2 with TRBJ2-3, with TRBD2 as a possible D gene (6 bases). CDR3 length: 14 residues. V gave up 1 base and J gave up 5 bases, with 10 bases separating them. Germline V gene data show CDR1 as SGHAT and CDR2 as FQNNGV. CDR3 sequence: CASSLGFGGDTQYF. In nucleotides, the CDR3 is TGTGCCAGCAGCTTAGGCTTCGGGGGAGATACGCAGTATTTT.

The chain recombines TRBV7-3 with TRBJ2-2; 9 bases agree with TRBD1. The germline V gene encodes CDR1 SGHTA and CDR2 FQGTGA. The CDR3 loop spans 15 amino acids. V gave up 5 bases and J gave up 6 bases; unmatched junction bases: 7. CDR3 region: CASSVGQGVPGELFF. The DNA of the CDR3 is TGTGCCAGCAGCGTGGGACAGGGAGTACCCGGGGAGCTGTTTTTT.

This rearrangement joins TRBV6-1 to TRBJ2-7; 10 nucleotides line up with TRBD1. The CDR3 length is 15 residues. The trim removed 1 base at V and 2 bases at J, leaving 2 bases unmatched. Germline assignment: CDR1 MNHNS and CDR2 SASEGT. CDR3 DNA: TGTGCCAGCAGTGAAGTGGGGACAGGGGCCTACGAGCAGTACTTC. Translating gives CASSEVGTGAYEQYF.

This chain links TRBV5-6 with TRBJ1-2; 11 bases match TRBD1. This CDR3 has 13 amino acids. The V and J ends lost 4 bases and 6 bases, in that order; junction bases with no gene match: 2. Germline V gives CDR1 SGHDT, CDR2 YYEEEE. As DNA, the CDR3 is TGTGCCAGCAGCCCGGACAGGGGGCATGGCTACACCTTC. Translated: CASSPDRGHGYTF.

This chain uses TRBV27 with TRBJ1-5; 7 positions match TRBD1. V shed 6 bases and J 11 bases; nucleotides not matched to a gene: 10. Germline V gene sequence: CDR1 MNHEY, CDR2 SMNVEV (reference sequence). The CDR3 is made up of 13 amino acids. The CDR3 protein is CASSRRQGGTQHF. The CDR3 region has the DNA TGTGCCAGCAGCCGGAGACAGGGAGGTACCCAGCATTTT.

This rearrangement joins TRBV5-5 to TRBJ1-6; D gene uncertain. CDR1 and CDR2 from the germline V gene are SGHKS and YYEKEE (reference sequence). Trimming pared 0 bases from V and 9 bases from J, leaving 13 bases between. CDR3 length: 15 residues. The CDR3: CASSLERGNTSPLHF. The DNA of the CDR3 is TGTGCCAGCAGCTTGGAGAGAGGGAACACTTCACCCCTCCACTTT.

The V call is TRBV28, the J call TRBJ1-2, with D unclear. The CDR3 is 13 residues long. V lost 7 bases, J lost 5 bases, and 14 bases lay in between. Germline V gene sequence: CDR1 MDHEN, CDR2 SYDVKM. In nucleotides, the CDR3 is TGTGCCAGCAATTCACGGAACGAATATGGCTACACCTTC. Its translation is CASNSRNEYGYTF.

The V and J genes are TRBV19 and TRBJ1-3; D gene ambiguous. CDR1 and CDR2 (germline): LNHDA, SQIVND (reference sequence). The CDR3 totals 17 residues. The V gene lost 1 base and the J gene lost 0 bases, with 13 bases spanning the gap. CDR3 DNA sequence: TGTGCCAGTAGTATAGGTTCGGGGAGCGACTCTGGAAACACCATATATTTT. Encoded protein: CASSIGSGSDSGNTIYF.

The chain combines TRBV30 with TRBJ1-2; D remains ambiguous. The CDR3 is made up of 11 amino acids. V gave up 0 bases and J gave up 8 bases, with 7 bases separating them. Germline V gene sequence: CDR1 GTSNPN, CDR2 SVGIG (reference sequence). CDR3 in amino acids: CAWSVPGGYTF. CDR3 bases: TGTGCCTGGAGTGTACCCGGAGGCTACACCTTC.

The rearrangement joins TRBV18 to TRBJ1-6, with 9 bases fitting TRBD1. CDR3 size: 14 residues. V lost 6 bases and J lost 9; bases outside the gene matches: 6. Germline V CDR1 and CDR2: KGHSH, LQKENI. CDR3 sequence (DNA): TGTGCCAGCTCTCCGGACAGGGGTTCTTCACCCCTCCACTTT. As protein: CASSPDRGSSPLHF. Using reference TRBV18 and TRBJ1-6 for the parts outside the CDR3, the full variable domain is NAGVMQNPRHLVRRRGQEARLRCSPMKGHSHVYWYRQLPEEGLKFMVYLQKENIIDESGMPKERFSAEFPKEGPSILRIQQVVRGDSAAYFCASSPDRGSSPLHFGNGTRLTVT.

V gene TRBV5-1 combines with J gene TRBJ2-7, with D uncertain. This CDR3 has 13 amino acids. V was shortened by 4 bases and J by 5 bases, with 13 bases between the two germline ends. Germline-derived CDR1 and CDR2 are SGHRS and YFSETQ. In DNA form, the CDR3 reads TGCGCCAGCAGCCCCCCGACGGAGCACGAGCAGTACTTC. This translates into CASSPPTEHEQYF.

The chain uses TRBV29-1 and TRBJ2-5; D is uncertain. Trimming shortened V by 8 bases and J by 2 bases, and 12 bases separated the two germline ends. The CDR3 spans 12 residues. The germline V gene encodes CDR1 SQVTM and CDR2 ANQGSEA. The CDR3 DNA reads as TGCAGCTCTCGGGCTGGGCAAGAGACCCAGTACTTC. It yields the protein CSSRAGQETQYF.

The V call is TRBV28, the J call TRBJ1-1; D remains ambiguous. V was pared by 3 bases and J by 1 base, with 3 bases between. The CDR3 sequence is 12 residues long. The V gene's germline CDR1 is MDHEN and CDR2 SYDVKM. The CDR3 nucleotides are TGTGCCAGCAGTTTGGGGAACACTGAAGCTTTCTTT. Translating gives CASSLGNTEAFF.

The chain couples TRBV11-2 to TRBJ2-5; D unresolved. The J call is doubtful: the DNA matches TRBJ2-7 better. In germline, CDR1 is SGHAT, CDR2 FQNNGV. This CDR3 is 15 amino acids long. The CDR3 bases are TGTGCCAGCAGCTTAGATTACCCCGTTCCCTACGAGCAGTACTTC. The encoded protein is CASSLDYPVPYEQYF.

The chain carries TRBV5-6 and TRBJ1-1, with D unresolved. The CDR3 is made up of 16 amino acids. The germline CDR1 and CDR2 sequences are SGHDT and YYEEEE. V lost 2 bases, J lost 5 bases, and 19 bases lay in between. CDR3 sequence: CASSFTRVRVTTEAFF. The DNA of the CDR3 is TGTGCCAGCAGCTTTACCCGCGTGAGGGTGACGACTGAAGCTTTCTTT.

V and J are TRBV19 and TRBJ1-1; 7 bases map to TRBD1. After removal of 8 bases from V and 5 bases from J, the junction contained 8 bases not matched to a gene. The CDR3 contains 13 residues. CDR1 LNHDA and CDR2 SQIVND come from the germline V gene (reference sequence). Written as DNA, the CDR3 is TGTGCCAGTTCCAGGGGGAAGGCAACTGAAGCTTTCTTT. Its protein is CASSRGKATEAFF.

The chain combines TRBV6-1 with TRBJ2-2; no firm D call. The V end was cut by 4 bases, the J end by 2 bases, with 8 bases between. The germline gives CDR1 MNHNS, CDR2 SASEGT. There are 14 residues in the CDR3. CDR3 bases: TGTGCCAGCAGTGTACAGCTTAACACCGGGGAGCTGTTTTTT. Protein: CASSVQLNTGELFF.

This sequence joins TRBV28 and TRBJ2-1, with 8 bases identical to TRBD1. The CDR3 covers 13 residues. J gave up 8 bases and V 4 bases, and 4 bases lay outside the gene matches. Per germline, CDR1 MDHEN and CDR2 SYDVKM. The CDR3 protein is CASSWTGRHEQFF. CDR3 sequence (DNA): TGTGCCAGCAGTTGGACAGGGAGGCATGAGCAGTTCTTC.

CDR3 residues: CASSLSLPLAGEGNEQFF. The CDR3 DNA reads TGTGCCAGCAGCTTATCTTTACCCCTAGCGGGAGAGGGCAATGAGCAGTTCTTC. This rearrangement joins TRBV7-6 to TRBJ2-1, with 10 bases aligning to TRBD2. CDR1 is SGHVS, CDR2 FNYEAQ, per germline. Trimming cost V 2 bases and J 6 bases; bases outside gene matches: 13. This CDR3 contains 18 residues.

The gene calls are TRBV6-5 and TRBJ1-4, with 9 bases identical to TRBD1. The germline CDR1 and CDR2 sequences are MNHEY and SVGAGI. This CDR3 region has 16 residues. With 0 bases clipped from V and 7 bases from J, the junction kept 6 bases outside the gene matches. The CDR3 nucleotides are TGTGCCAGCAGTTACTCGCGGGACAGGGCTCGTGAAAAACTGTTTTTT. This codes for CASSYSRDRAREKLFF.

The chain employs TRBV2 and TRBJ1-6, with TRBD1 matching over 7 bases. V was pared by 6 bases and J by 9 bases, with 14 bases of the junction left unmatched. The CDR3 runs to 16 residues. Germline V gives CDR1 SNHLY, CDR2 FYNNEI. CDR3: CASSRGQLNFRSPLHF. The CDR3 nucleotides read TGTGCCAGCAGCAGGGGACAGCTCAATTTCCGTTCACCCCTCCACTTT.

This clone was observed a handful of times. The rearrangement joins TRBV5-6 to TRBJ2-3; D ambiguous. The CDR3 loop spans 15 amino acids. V shed 5 bases and J shed 4 bases, with 17 bases lying between them. The germline CDR1 and CDR2 sequences are SGHDT and YYEEEE. DNA of the CDR3: TGTGCCAGCAGAAAGGGTCTGCCTCTGGCAGATACGCAGTATTTT. It encodes CASRKGLPLADTQYF.

The chain links TRBV5-5 to TRBJ2-5, with TRBD1 matching 7 bases. V lost 2 bases to trimming and J lost 1 base; unmatched junction nucleotides: 2. Germline V gene data show CDR1 as SGHKS and CDR2 as YYEKEE (reference sequence). The CDR3 is made up of 14 amino acids. The CDR3 loop is CASSLRQGQETQYF. The CDR3, as DNA: TGTGCCAGCAGCTTAAGACAGGGCCAAGAGACCCAGTACTTC.

The gene calls are TRBV25-1 and TRBJ2-5, with 10 bases identical to TRBD1. Trimming at V came to 7 bases and at J to 6 bases, leaving 11 bases not matched to a gene. The CDR3 loop spans 15 amino acids. Germline CDR1 reads MGHDK; CDR2 reads SYGVNS. DNA for the CDR3: TGTGCCAGCAACCCTCCGGGACAGGGGATAAAGACCCAGTACTTC. It specifies CASNPPGQGIKTQYF.

The chain has TRBV29-1 and TRBJ1-5; D not certain. The germline CDR1 and CDR2 sequences are SQVTM and ANQGSEA. The germline V and J ends were trimmed by 4 bases and 0 bases, with 7 bases remaining between them. The CDR3 extends over 13 amino acids. CDR3 DNA sequence: TGCAGCGTTGGAGGACTTAGCAATCAGCCCCAGCATTTT. Translated, it gives CSVGGLSNQPQHF. The complete variable domain, with remaining parts taken from reference TRBV29-1 and TRBJ1-5, reads SAVISQKPSRDICQRGTSLTIQCQVDSQVTMMFWYRQQPGQSLTLIATANQGSEATYESGFVIDKFPISRPNLTFSTLTVSNMSPEDSSIYLCSVGGLSNQPQHFGDGTRLSIL.

V and J are TRBV7-2 and TRBJ2-7; 8 bases align to TRBD1. Looked up from germline, CDR1 is SGHTA and CDR2 is FQGNSA. The CDR3 runs 15 residues. J was trimmed by 2 bases and V by 5 bases; bases with no gene match: 8. CDR3 nucleotides: TGTGCCAGCAGCCCACGGACAGGGCAAACCTACGAGCAGTACTTC. As protein: CASSPRTGQTYEQYF.